The 28 T cell receptor beta chains in this list originate from one sample, sequenced in a study of shared clonotypes between healthy human individuals. Profiling relied on immunoSEQ multiplex PCR, and the TCRdb table lists in-frame clones only, not all of them. The data show about 1.5 million clones, more than 95% seen once. Source material: naive CD4+ T cells sorted from blood. Subset indicated: CD45RA+ positively selected. The receptors were gathered from a man aged 30 to 39 in good health.

This chain joins TRBV7-3 and TRBJ2-1; D uncertain. The CDR3 is 15 residues long. Germline loops: CDR1 SGHTA, CDR2 FQGTGA. V was shortened by 2 bases and J by 2 bases, with 10 bases between the two germline ends. The CDR3 loop reads CASSLANGAYNEQFF. For the CDR3, the DNA is TGTGCCAGCAGCTTAGCTAATGGGGCCTACAATGAGCAGTTCTTC.

The chain is built from TRBV7-3 and TRBJ2-1; D is possibly TRBD1 (6 bases). The CDR3 sequence is 15 residues long. The V end was cut by 2 bases, the J end by 5 bases, with 13 bases between. Looked up from germline, CDR1 is SGHTA and CDR2 is FQGTGA. The CDR3 DNA follows: TGTGCCAGCAGCTTATTGGACAGAGGGGACAATGAGCAGTTCTTC. Its protein is CASSLLDRGDNEQFF. Full variable domain (outside the CDR3, taken from reference TRBV7-3 and TRBJ2-1): GAGVSQTPSNKVTEKGKYVELRCDPISGHTALYWYRQSLGQGPEFLIYFQGTGAADDSGLPNDRFFAVRPEGSVSTLKIQRTERGDSAVYLCASSLLDRGDNEQFFGPGTRLTVL.

This rearrangement joins TRBV11-2 to TRBJ2-5; D uncertain. V was clipped by 2 bases and J by 4 bases, with 11 bases between them. The CDR3 extends over 14 amino acids. The germline V gene encodes CDR1 SGHAT and CDR2 FQNNGV. CDR3 sequence: CASSLTAKGETQYF. Here the CDR3 DNA reads TGTGCCAGCAGCTTAACTGCGAAGGGAGAGACCCAGTACTTC.

The V gene is TRBV28, the J gene TRBJ1-2; D is ambiguous. Germline values: CDR1 MDHEN, CDR2 SYDVKM. V lost 5 bases and J 5 bases, leaving 9 bases between the germline ends. The CDR3 length is 12 residues. The CDR3 region is CASSPLLYGYTF. In DNA form, the CDR3 reads TGTGCCAGCAGTCCACTCCTTTATGGCTACACCTTC.

The chain employs TRBV15 and TRBJ1-5; no firm D call. The CDR3 length is 13 residues. In germline, CDR1 is LNHNV, CDR2 YYDKDF (reference sequence). Between the trimmed V and J ends, which lost 1 base and 8 bases, there was a span of 9 bases. The CDR3 nucleotides are TGTGCCACCAGCAGAGCACCTCTGGAGCCCCAGCATTTT. It translates to CATSRAPLEPQHF.

This chain links TRBV5-1 with TRBJ2-4; 11 nucleotides agree with TRBD1. Germline trimming cut 3 bases from V and 8 bases from J; bases unmatched to any gene: 10. The germline V gene encodes CDR1 SGHRS and CDR2 YFSETQ. This CDR3 comprises 16 residues. The DNA of the CDR3 is TGCGCCAGCAGCTGGACAGGGGGCCTAGCCAAGGACATTCAGTACTTC. Amino acid sequence: CASSWTGGLAKDIQYF.

The chain is built from TRBV6-1 and TRBJ2-3; 11 bases line up with TRBD2. V shed 6 bases, J shed 4 bases, and the junction held 6 bases outside the gene matches. The V gene's germline CDR1 is MNHNS and CDR2 SASEGT. The CDR3 spans 15 residues. CDR3 coding DNA: TGTGCCAGCAGAAAACTAGCGGGAGCCGCAGATACGCAGTATTTT. Translated: CASRKLAGAADTQYF.

In nucleotides, the CDR3 is TGTGCCAGCAGCCCCAGGGTCGCGGGAGATACGCAGTATTTT. This encodes CASSPRVAGDTQYF. The V gene is TRBV9, the J gene TRBJ2-3; D might be TRBD1 or TRBD2, each matching 5 bases. Looked up from germline, CDR1 is SGDLS and CDR2 is YYNGEE. This CDR3 comprises 14 residues. Trimming removed 4 bases at V and 5 bases at J, with 14 bases between. The whole variable domain, remainder taken from reference TRBV9 and TRBJ2-3, is DSGVTQTPKHLITATGQRVTLRCSPRSGDLSVYWYQQSLDQGLQFLIQYYNGEERAKGNILERFSAQQFPDLHSELNLSSLELGDSALYFCASSPRVAGDTQYFGPGTRLTVL.

Worth noting for this clone: Other nucleotide sequences in the sample specify the same CDR3. The chain has TRBV28 and TRBJ1-5; D is uncertain. The CDR3 runs 12 residues. V was shortened by 0 bases and J by 6 bases, with 3 bases between the two germline ends. Germline V gene lookup returns CDR1 MDHEN and CDR2 SYDVKM. The CDR3 nucleotides read TGTGCCAGCAGTTTATGGGGTCAGCCCCAGCATTTT. This encodes CASSLWGQPQHF.

CDR3 nucleotide sequence: TGTGCCAGCGGGACAGGGTCCTACGAGCAGTACTTC. Protein product: CASGTGSYEQYF. The V call is TRBV6-1, the J call TRBJ2-7; 9 positions match TRBD1. The CDR3 spans 12 residues. Germline loops: CDR1 MNHNS, CDR2 SASEGT. J lost 1 base, V lost 8 bases, and 0 bases had no gene match.

This chain links TRBV6-6 with TRBJ1-1; a weak D match, TRBD1 (6 bases). The CDR3 spans 13 residues. The germline V gene has CDR1 MNHNY and CDR2 SVGAGI (reference sequence). V was clipped by 7 bases and J by 6 bases, with 15 bases between them. The CDR3 region is CASTYREAPEAFF. CDR3 nucleotides: TGTGCCAGCACCTACAGGGAGGCCCCTGAAGCTTTCTTT.

This chain joins TRBV4-3 and TRBJ2-1; D could derive from TRBD1 or TRBD2 (5 bases each). There are 15 residues in the CDR3. Trimming removed 4 bases at V and 7 bases at J, with 17 bases between. Germline V CDR1 and CDR2: LGHNA, YSLEER. CDR3 protein: CASSPTGPDGNEQFF. CDR3 bases: TGCGCCAGCAGCCCCACGGGACCAGACGGGAATGAGCAGTTCTTC.

Written as DNA, the CDR3 is TGTGCCAGCAGCGTTACTAGCGGGAGGGGGGATACGCAGTATTTT. Amino acid sequence: CASSVTSGRGDTQYF. This sequence joins TRBV9 and TRBJ2-3; 13 bases map to TRBD2. Trimming removed 2 bases from V and 6 bases from J; junction bases left unmatched: 3. There are 15 residues in the CDR3. The germline V gene has CDR1 SGDLS and CDR2 YYNGEE.

The chain recombines TRBV9 with TRBJ2-3; TRBD1 aligns across 8 bases. Germline V gene lookup returns CDR1 SGDLS and CDR2 YYNGEE. CDR3 length: 15 amino acids. The V gene end was trimmed by 2 bases and the J gene end by 2 bases; junction bases not matched to a gene: 4. The CDR3 coding sequence is TGTGCCAGCAGCGTGTCGGGACAGGACACAGATACGCAGTATTTT. This codes for CASSVSGQDTDTQYF.

CDR3 sequence reads: CASSQDVARDNYEQYF. The CDR3 DNA reads as TGCGCCAGCAGCCAAGATGTCGCGCGAGACAACTACGAGCAGTACTTC. The chain carries TRBV4-3 and TRBJ2-7; D is ambiguous. CDR1 is LGHNA, CDR2 YSLEER, per germline. Trimming pared 0 bases from V and 3 bases from J, leaving 15 bases between. There are 16 residues in the CDR3.

The V gene is TRBV6-1, the J gene TRBJ1-1; TRBD1 matches 7 bases. This CDR3 has 17 residues. V was pared by 0 bases and J by 5 bases, with 12 bases of the junction left unmatched. Germline V lookup: CDR1 MNHNS, CDR2 SASEGT. CDR3 nucleotide sequence: TGTGCCAGCAGTGAAGCGAGGATTAGCAGGGGGAAGACTGAAGCTTTCTTT. Translating gives CASSEARISRGKTEAFF.

This chain connects TRBV2 to TRBJ2-7; D possibly matches TRBD1 or TRBD2 (5 bases each). The CDR3 loop spans 13 amino acids. The V gene's germline CDR1 is SNHLY and CDR2 FYNNEI. With 6 bases removed from V and 2 bases from J, the gap between germline ends came to 11 bases. In DNA, the CDR3 is TGTGCCAGCAGGAGGGACCTCCCCTACGAGCAGTACTTC. This translates into CASRRDLPYEQYF.

This chain's CDR3 is CASSTGQPPNEQFF. CDR3 in DNA: TGCGCCAGCAGCACGGGACAGCCTCCTAATGAGCAGTTCTTC. The chain uses TRBV5-1 and TRBJ2-1; the match to TRBD1 covers 7 bases. V dropped 4 bases and J dropped 7; count of bases not matched to a gene: 8. This CDR3 spans 14 amino acids. Germline V lookup: CDR1 SGHRS, CDR2 YFSETQ.

The chain is built from TRBV28 and TRBJ2-3, with D possibly being TRBD1 (6 bases). Germline CDR1 reads MDHEN; CDR2 reads SYDVKM. Trimming shortened V by 1 base and J by 6 bases, and 17 bases separated the two germline ends. The length of the CDR3 is 16 residues. The CDR3 loop is CASSLLGDTQRDTQYF. The CDR3 DNA is TGTGCCAGCAGTTTATTGGGGGACACTCAACGGGATACGCAGTATTTT.

The chain couples TRBV5-4 to TRBJ2-7; TRBD1 matches at 7 bases. Germline trimming cut 4 bases from V and 5 bases from J; bases unmatched to any gene: 15. The CDR3 length is 16 residues. CDR1 and CDR2 (germline): SGHNT, YYREEE (reference sequence). CDR3: CASSRYLGTEENEQYF. The CDR3 DNA reads TGTGCCAGCAGCCGTTACCTGGGGACAGAAGAGAACGAGCAGTACTTC.

CDR3 DNA: TGTGCCAGCAGTCCCGATCCCCGGGGGGGTCTAAACCAGTTCTTC. It yields the protein CASSPDPRGGLNQFF. V gene TRBV5-5 combines with J gene TRBJ2-1; 8 bases are a match to TRBD2. In germline, CDR1 is SGHKS, CDR2 YYEKEE (reference sequence). The V segment lost 5 bases and the J segment 13 bases; nucleotides outside the gene matches: 17. This CDR3 has 15 amino acids. Supplemented by reference TRBV5-5 and TRBJ2-1, the full variable domain reads DAGVTQSPTHLIKTRGQQVTLRCSPISGHKSVSWYQQVLGQGPQFIFQYYEKEERGRGNFPDRFSARQFPNYSSELNVNALLLGDSALYLCASSPDPRGGLNQFFGPGTRLTVL.

The chain couples TRBV7-2 to TRBJ2-3; 7 nucleotides agree with TRBD2. In germline, CDR1 is SGHTA, CDR2 FQGNSA. The CDR3 loop spans 15 amino acids. V shed 5 bases and J 4 bases; nucleotides not matched to a gene: 9. CDR3 in DNA: TGTGCCAGCAGCCCCCAGCGGACTAGTGCAGATACGCAGTATTTT. Translating gives CASSPQRTSADTQYF. The full variable domain, its missing parts supplied by reference TRBV7-2 and TRBJ2-3, is GAGVSQSPSNKVTEKGKDVELRCDPISGHTALYWYRQSLGQGLEFLIYFQGNSAPDKSGLPSDRFSAERTGGSVSTLTIQRTQQEDSAVYLCASSPQRTSADTQYFGPGTRLTVL.

The V call is TRBV9, the J call TRBJ2-1, with D possibly TRBD2 on 5 matching bases. With 2 bases removed from V and 3 bases from J, the gap between germline ends came to 12 bases. Germline V gene data show CDR1 as SGDLS and CDR2 as YYNGEE. The CDR3 is 15 amino acids. The CDR3 region is CASSVSGDYYNEQFF. The CDR3 DNA follows: TGTGCCAGCAGCGTTTCCGGCGACTACTACAATGAGCAGTTCTTC.

The chain is built from TRBV18 and TRBJ2-1; perhaps TRBD2 as D (7 bases). CDR3 length: 14 residues. V lost 1 base to trimming and J lost 7 bases, with 11 bases between them. CDR1 is KGHSH, CDR2 LQKENI, per germline. In nucleotides, the CDR3 is TGTGCCAGCTCACCACAAGGGGGAGGGAATGAGCAGTTCTTC. Translated, it gives CASSPQGGGNEQFF.

This clone occurred once. V usage is TRBV29-1 and J usage is TRBJ2-7, with 7 bases identical to TRBD1. The CDR3 sequence is 14 residues long. Germline V lookup: CDR1 SQVTM, CDR2 ANQGSEA. With V trimmed by 8 bases and J by 3 bases, 13 bases remained unmatched. CDR3 residues: CSIRPGQSLYEQYF. The CDR3 region has the DNA TGCAGCATACGACCGGGACAGTCACTCTACGAGCAGTACTTC.

The V and J genes are TRBV11-2 and TRBJ1-1; D is uncertain. Germline V gives CDR1 SGHAT, CDR2 FQNNGV. The CDR3 spans 15 residues. The V gene lost 5 bases and the J gene lost 2 bases, with 15 bases spanning the gap. The CDR3, as DNA: TGTGCCAGCAGCCCGTCTCGCCCAGTAAACACTGAAGCTTTCTTT. This sequence encodes CASSPSRPVNTEAFF.

The rearrangement uses TRBV28 and TRBJ1-2; tentatively, D is TRBD1 (5 bases). CDR1 and CDR2 from the germline V gene are MDHEN and SYDVKM. Trimming removed 4 bases at V and 5 bases at J, with 14 bases between. The CDR3 spans 14 residues. This CDR3 reads CASSSPGQTYGYTF. The CDR3, as DNA: TGTGCCAGCAGTTCCCCAGGACAAACATATGGCTACACCTTC.

The chain has TRBV7-9 and TRBJ1-1, with D tentatively TRBD1 (5 bases). Trimming removed 2 bases at V and 1 base at J, with 14 bases between. Germline V CDR1 and CDR2: SEHNR, FQNEAQ (reference sequence). The length of the CDR3 is 16 residues. The CDR3 sequence: CASSLIPRATNTEAFF. CDR3 DNA sequence: TGTGCCAGCAGCTTAATCCCCAGGGCGACGAACACTGAAGCTTTCTTT. The whole variable domain, remainder taken from reference TRBV7-9 and TRBJ1-1, is DTGVSQNPRHKITKRGQNVTFRCDPISEHNRLYWYRQTLGQGPEFLTYFQNEAQLEKSRLLSDRFSAERPKGSFSTLEIQRTEQGDSAMYLCASSLIPRATNTEAFFGQGTRLTVV.